These 32 T cell receptor beta chains share one sample of origin, sequenced in a study of T cell responses to AZD1222 COVID-19 vaccine. Only in-frame clones appear in the TCRdb table, and some are missing; sequencing was by immunoSEQ multiplex PCR. The sample has about 93,000 clones; about 90% are singletons. Source: peripheral blood, taken on day 0 of MenACWY control vaccination. These receptors came from an adult in good health.

The chain is built from TRBV6-2 or TRBV6-3 and TRBJ1-2; 9 bases line up with TRBD1. The length of the CDR3 is 14 residues. Germline lookup yields CDR1 MNHEY and CDR2 SVGEGT. V lost 6 bases, J lost 7 bases, and 9 bases stayed unmatched. Here the CDR3 DNA reads TGTGCCAGCAGCGTGGGACAGGGAACGAGTGGCTACACCTTC. Translated: CASSVGQGTSGYTF.

Concerning this clone itself: Additional DNA sequences in this sample encode the identical CDR3. This chain links TRBV30 with TRBJ1-2, with D maybe TRBD1 (5 bases). CDR1 GTSNPN and CDR2 SVGIG come from the germline V gene (reference sequence). With 0 bases removed from V and 8 bases from J, the gap between germline ends came to 13 bases. This CDR3 spans 13 amino acids. As DNA, the CDR3 is TGTGCCTGGAGTGTATTGGGGGGGTTGGGCTACACCTTC. It is translated as CAWSVLGGLGYTF.

This sequence joins TRBV15 and TRBJ2-7; 9 bases are shared with TRBD1. CDR1 is LNHNV, CDR2 YYDKDF, per germline (reference sequence). The CDR3 is made up of 14 amino acids. Trimming at V came to 6 bases and at J to 6 bases, leaving 9 bases not matched to a gene. CDR3 nucleotide sequence: TGTGCCACCAGTCGGGACAGGGTGGGAAGCGAGCAGTACTTC. The encoded protein is CATSRDRVGSEQYF.

The count of this clone is one. The chain carries TRBV7-2 and TRBJ2-3; D not resolved. Germline V lookup: CDR1 SGHTA, CDR2 FQGNSA. Trimming took off 0 bases at V and 3 bases at J, with 7 bases between the two ends. This CDR3 contains 14 residues. CDR3 sequence (DNA): TGTGCCAGCAGCTTAGCGGGAATTACAGATACGCAGTATTTT. Protein sequence: CASSLAGITDTQYF. The complete variable domain, with remaining parts taken from reference TRBV7-2 and TRBJ2-3, reads GAGVSQSPSNKVTEKGKDVELRCDPISGHTALYWYRQSLGQGLEFLIYFQGNSAPDKSGLPSDRFSAERTGGSVSTLTIQRTQQEDSAVYLCASSLAGITDTQYFGPGTRLTVL.

V usage is TRBV6-5 and J usage is TRBJ1-2, with D unresolved. Trimming cost V 6 bases and J 4 bases, with 9 bases left between them. Germline V lookup: CDR1 MNHEY, CDR2 SVGAGI. This CDR3 has 12 residues. DNA of the CDR3: TGTGCCAGCAGCCAAAACAGCTATGGCTACACCTTC. This codes for CASSQNSYGYTF.

The V call is TRBV7-9, the J call TRBJ2-3; D may be TRBD1 (6 bases). The CDR3 spans 12 residues. Germline assignment: CDR1 SEHNR and CDR2 FQNEAQ (reference sequence). V was clipped by 6 bases and J by 3 bases, with 7 bases between them. This CDR3 reads CASRTGTDTQYF. CDR3 in DNA: TGTGCCAGCAGAACAGGGACAGATACGCAGTATTTT.

The chain combines TRBV18 with TRBJ2-2, with 12 bases aligning to TRBD1. Germline CDR1 reads KGHSH; CDR2 reads LQKENI. Unmatched junction bases numbered 10, after V lost 10 bases and J lost 4 bases. The CDR3 runs to 16 residues. CDR3 sequence reads: CATEGTGGRPTGELFF. CDR3 DNA: TGTGCCACAGAGGGGACAGGGGGCAGACCCACCGGGGAGCTGTTTTTT. Using reference TRBV18 and TRBJ2-2 for the parts outside the CDR3, the full variable domain is NAGVMQNPRHLVRRRGQEARLRCSPMKGHSHVYWYRQLPEEGLKFMVYLQKENIIDESGMPKERFSAEFPKEGPSILRIQQVVRGDSAAYFCATEGTGGRPTGELFFGEGSRLTVL.

Here the CDR3 reads CASSAGKDSPYEQYF. The CDR3 DNA reads as TGTGCCAGCTCAGCAGGAAAGGACAGCCCCTACGAGCAGTACTTC. The genes are TRBV18 and TRBJ2-7; D perhaps matches TRBD1 (6 bases). The CDR3 totals 15 residues. V lost 5 bases and J lost 2, with 16 bases in between. From germline, CDR1 is KGHSH and CDR2 LQKENI.

J is TRBJ2-2 and V is TRBV7-3; D possibly corresponds to TRBD2 (6 bases). Germline lookup yields CDR1 SGHTA and CDR2 FQGTGA. V lost 1 base to trimming and J lost 2 bases, with 14 bases between them. There are 17 residues in the CDR3. CDR3 sequence reads: CASSLRGGRGNTGELFF. The CDR3 bases are TGTGCCAGCAGCTTAAGGGGCGGGCGGGGAAACACCGGGGAGCTGTTTTTT. The whole variable domain, remainder taken from reference TRBV7-3 and TRBJ2-2, is GAGVSQTPSNKVTEKGKYVELRCDPISGHTALYWYRQSLGQGPEFLIYFQGTGAADDSGLPNDRFFAVRPEGSVSTLKIQRTERGDSAVYLCASSLRGGRGNTGELFFGEGSRLTVL.

The V gene is TRBV5-8, the J gene TRBJ2-1, with 8 positions matching TRBD2. After removal of 10 bases from V and 5 bases from J, the junction contained 17 bases not matched to a gene. Per germline, CDR1 SGHTS and CDR2 YDEGEE. This CDR3 region has 16 residues. The CDR3 region has the DNA TGTGCCGGCCCTTCCTCTTTCGGGACTAGTAACAATGAGCAGTTCTTC. It is translated as CAGPSSFGTSNNEQFF.

This clone was detected only a few times. This rearrangement joins TRBV9 to TRBJ1-2; D not certain. The CDR3 extends over 15 amino acids. V lost 3 bases to trimming and J lost 1 base, with 13 bases between them. Germline V gene data show CDR1 as SGDLS and CDR2 as YYNGEE. The DNA for the CDR3 is TGTGCCAGCAGCGCATTCGAGGGCGTTAACTATGGCTACACCTTC. Protein product: CASSAFEGVNYGYTF.

The CDR3 coding sequence is TGTGCCTGGAGCACCCCCAGGGGTCCTGCCCATGAGCAGTTCTTC. Translation gives CAWSTPRGPAHEQFF. This chain connects TRBV30 to TRBJ2-1; D might be TRBD1 (6 bases). Germline assignment: CDR1 GTSNPN and CDR2 SVGIG (reference sequence). The CDR3 extends over 15 amino acids. The V end lost 3 bases, the J end lost 8 bases, and 20 bases lay between the germline ends.

The V and J genes are TRBV7-9 and TRBJ1-2; 8 positions match TRBD1. Trimming took 5 bases from V and 3 from J; bases not matched to a gene: 14. CDR1 SEHNR and CDR2 FQNEAQ come from the germline V gene (reference sequence). The CDR3 spans 17 residues. CDR3 protein: CASSPGQGGTKDYGYTF. The CDR3 DNA reads as TGTGCCAGCAGCCCCGGACAGGGTGGGACTAAGGACTATGGCTACACCTTC.

The V and J genes are TRBV6-5 and TRBJ1-2, with no clear D. V was shortened by 4 bases and J by 5 bases, with 11 bases between the two germline ends. CDR1 and CDR2 (germline): MNHEY, SVGAGI. The CDR3 consists of 13 residues. The CDR3 spells CASSLNTEYGYTF. CDR3 bases: TGTGCCAGCAGTTTAAATACAGAGTATGGCTACACCTTC.

The gene calls are TRBV5-1 and TRBJ2-5; a weak D match, TRBD1 (5 bases). V dropped 3 bases and J dropped 6 bases, with 24 bases sitting between them. The germline gives CDR1 SGHRS, CDR2 YFSETQ. CDR3 length equals 17 residues. CDR3: CASSSPPPDTAPKTQYF. CDR3 bases: TGCGCCAGCAGCTCCCCCCCACCGGACACAGCCCCGAAGACCCAGTACTTC.

The V and J genes are TRBV3-1 (or the pseudogene TRBV3-2) and TRBJ2-1; D remains unclear. The CDR3 is 11 amino acids. In germline, CDR1 is LGHDT, CDR2 YNNKEL (reference sequence). Trimming stripped 4 bases from V and 9 bases from J, with 7 bases between. CDR3 nucleotide sequence: TGTGCCAGCAGCCCAGTGGGTGAGCAGTTCTTC. This sequence encodes CASSPVGEQFF.

The rearrangement joins TRBV7-9 to TRBJ1-4; 7 bases align to TRBD1. Germline CDR1 and CDR2: SEHNR and FQNEAQ (reference sequence). V shed 1 base, J shed 0 bases, and the junction held 2 bases outside the gene matches. This CDR3 is 16 amino acids long. CDR3: CASSLGGQTTNEKLFF. CDR3 bases: TGTGCCAGCAGCTTAGGGGGACAGACAACTAATGAAAAACTGTTTTTT.

This clone was counted a single time. The chain carries TRBV28 and TRBJ2-7; no definite D call. Trimming took off 1 base at V and 1 base at J, with 26 bases between the two ends. CDR1 MDHEN and CDR2 SYDVKM come from the germline V gene. The length of the CDR3 is 20 residues. The CDR3 nucleotides read TGTGCCAGCAGTTTATTGTTCATGCAGGACCTTGGGTTCGGGTCCTACGAGCAGTACTTC. The encoded protein is CASSLLFMQDLGFGSYEQYF.

This clone showed up just a few times. The chain recombines TRBV7-9 with TRBJ1-5, with 7 nucleotides matching TRBD1. Germline V gene lookup returns CDR1 SEHNR and CDR2 FQNEAQ (reference sequence). The CDR3 spans 14 residues. The ends lost 5 bases at V and 5 bases at J; junction bases unmatched: 6. The CDR3, as DNA: TGTGCCAGCAGCCCGGGACAGACGGATCAGCCCCAGCATTTT. Protein: CASSPGQTDQPQHF.

This clone showed up just once. This chain links TRBV7-2 with TRBJ2-7; 8 bases fit TRBD1. Germline CDR1 reads SGHTA; CDR2 reads FQGNSA. V was clipped by 1 base and J by 1 base; unmatched bases: 6. This CDR3 is built from 16 residues. CDR3 region: CASSLEGRDRSYEQYF. In nucleotides, the CDR3 is TGTGCCAGCAGCTTAGAAGGTCGGGACAGGTCCTACGAGCAGTACTTC.

V gene TRBV7-2 combines with J gene TRBJ1-1; D is perhaps TRBD1 (5 bases). CDR1 is SGHTA and CDR2 is FQGNSA in the germline V gene. There are 18 residues in the CDR3. V lost 2 bases and J 4 bases, leaving 23 bases between the germline ends. DNA of the CDR3: TGTGCCAGCAGCTTAACGGCGGGACGTGGAAATTTGGGCACTGAAGCTTTCTTT. It yields the protein CASSLTAGRGNLGTEAFF. Using reference TRBV7-2 and TRBJ1-1 for the parts outside the CDR3, the full variable domain is GAGVSQSPSNKVTEKGKDVELRCDPISGHTALYWYRQSLGQGLEFLIYFQGNSAPDKSGLPSDRFSAERTGGSVSTLTIQRTQQEDSAVYLCASSLTAGRGNLGTEAFFGQGTRLTVV.

The table lists this clone with a count of one. This chain connects TRBV29-1 to TRBJ1-1; TRBD1 matches 9 bases. The V gene's germline CDR1 is SQVTM and CDR2 ANQGSEA. V trimming: 3 bases; J trimming: 1 base; junction bases outside the gene matches: 3. The CDR3 spans 14 residues. The CDR3 DNA is TGCAGCGTTGATCTGGGACAGGGGAACACTGAAGCTTTCTTT. Protein sequence: CSVDLGQGNTEAFF.

The rearrangement uses TRBV28 and TRBJ1-5; 10 bases agree with TRBD1. Germline V gene sequence: CDR1 MDHEN, CDR2 SYDVKM. V lost 6 bases to trimming and J lost 4 bases; unmatched junction nucleotides: 3. The CDR3 consists of 14 residues. The CDR3 spells CASRSDRGNQPQHF. The CDR3 DNA reads as TGTGCCAGCAGGTCGGACAGGGGGAATCAGCCCCAGCATTTT.

The rearrangement links TRBV9 to TRBJ2-1; a possible D gene is TRBD2 (6 bases). Per the germline V gene, CDR1 is SGDLS and CDR2 is YYNGEE. Trimming cost V 4 bases and J 0 bases, with 11 bases left between them. The CDR3 consists of 15 residues. CDR3 DNA: TGTGCCAGCAGCCCGGGGGTTAGCTCCTACAATGAGCAGTTCTTC. It encodes CASSPGVSSYNEQFF.

V and J are TRBV19 and TRBJ2-7; D gene unclear. Germline lookup yields CDR1 LNHDA and CDR2 SQIVND (reference sequence). The CDR3 is 14 amino acids. The V end was cut by 3 bases, the J end by 0 bases, with 9 bases between. CDR3 in DNA: TGTGCCAGTAGTATTTCATACAACTCCTACGAGCAGTACTTC. This gives the protein CASSISYNSYEQYF. Filled out from reference TRBV19 and TRBJ2-7, the complete variable domain reads DGGITQSPKYLFRKEGQNVTLSCEQNLNHDAMYWYRQDPGQGLRLIYYSQIVNDFQKGDIAEGYSVSREKKESFPLTVTSAQKNPTAFYLCASSISYNSYEQYFGPGTRLTVT.

The chain joins TRBV7-6 to TRBJ1-1, with TRBD1 matching over 8 bases. In germline, CDR1 is SGHVS, CDR2 FNYEAQ. V lost 1 base, J lost 4 bases, and 5 bases stayed unmatched. This CDR3 is 15 amino acids long. The CDR3 sequence: CASSLETTGGTEAFF. In nucleotides, the CDR3 is TGTGCCAGCAGCTTAGAAACCACAGGGGGCACTGAAGCTTTCTTT.

This clone was seen a single time. V is TRBV3-1 (or the pseudogene TRBV3-2) and J is TRBJ1-2, with no clear D. Germline V gene data show CDR1 as LGHDT and CDR2 as YNNKEL (reference sequence). The V and J ends lost 1 base and 7 bases respectively, with 10 bases between them. This CDR3 is 13 amino acids long. The CDR3 DNA reads TGTGCCAGCAGCCAAGTGCGAAGAGTTGGCTACACCTTC. This sequence encodes CASSQVRRVGYTF.

J is TRBJ1-1 and V is TRBV4-2, with 9 positions matching TRBD1. The length of the CDR3 is 15 residues. V shed 0 bases, J shed 9 bases, and the junction held 8 bases outside the gene matches. Germline V lookup: CDR1 LGHNA, CDR2 YNFKEQ. The CDR3 reads CASSQEGSDRGKAFF. The CDR3 DNA reads TGTGCCAGCAGCCAAGAAGGATCGGACAGGGGCAAAGCTTTCTTT.

V gene TRBV7-2 combines with J gene TRBJ1-2; no firm D call. The CDR3 covers 14 residues. V gave up 5 bases and J gave up 2 bases, with 12 bases separating them. The germline CDR1 and CDR2 sequences are SGHTA and FQGNSA. CDR3 nucleotide sequence: TGTGCCAGCAGCCCCGGCGTAGGGAACTATGGCTACACCTTC. Residues: CASSPGVGNYGYTF.

The chain uses TRBV6-2 or TRBV6-3 and TRBJ1-1; D is perhaps TRBD1 (6 bases). CDR1 and CDR2 (germline): MNHEY, SVGEGT. The CDR3 runs to 11 residues. V was clipped by 5 bases and J by 11 bases, with 12 bases between them. CDR3 sequence: CASSGDIAAFF. The CDR3 region has the DNA TGTGCCAGCAGTGGGGACATTGCGGCTTTCTTT.

The rearrangement joins TRBV6-5 to TRBJ2-7; no definite D call. This CDR3 comprises 12 residues. The germline V and J ends were trimmed by 10 bases and 4 bases, with 14 bases remaining between them. From germline, CDR1 is MNHEY and CDR2 SVGAGI. The chain's CDR3 is CATTRGDYEQYF. In DNA, the CDR3 is TGTGCCACCACCCGCGGAGATTACGAGCAGTACTTC.

The V call is TRBV2, the J call TRBJ2-1, with D unclear. There are 12 residues in the CDR3. Deletions cut 5 bases from V and 13 bases from J, with 15 bases between. Germline values: CDR1 SNHLY, CDR2 FYNNEI. CDR3 coding DNA: TGTGCCAGCAGTCCAACCGACCAAACCCAGTTCTTC. It specifies CASSPTDQTQFF.